The rows below give T cell receptor beta chains drawn from one sample of a study of beta chain features in type 1 diabetes. Generated by immunoSEQ multiplex PCR, the TCRdb table keeps only in-frame clones and is missing some. The profile shows 680,000 or so clones, roughly 13% of them singletons. Sequencing was done on a sample of naive CD4+ T cells from blood. All receptors come from a man between 18 and 29 years old with type 1 diabetes. The CDR3 runs from the conserved cysteine through the conserved F or W.

v_gene	j_gene	CDR3aa
TRBV9	TRBJ2-3	CASSAPGKTDTQYF
TRBV18	TRBJ1-5	CASSPGIREGPQPQHF
TRBV4-1	TRBJ2-2	CASSLKVGAPGELFF
TRBV7-3	TRBJ2-1	CASSPTRGEQFF
TRBV16	TRBJ2-1	CANGGSYNEQFF
TRBV14	TRBJ2-1	CASSQDRRTGNRRVYNEQFF
TRBV30	TRBJ2-5	CAWTARETQYF
TRBV28	TRBJ1-2	CASSLGQNYGYTF
TRBV30	TRBJ2-6	CAWVPFNSGANVLTF
TRBV11-2	TRBJ2-2	CASSLASANTGELFF
TRBV19	TRBJ1-2	CASRYRDYGYTF
TRBV7-6	TRBJ2-2	CASSTIEAGELFF
TRBV6-4	TRBJ1-1	CATATAPNTEAFF
TRBV5-1	TRBJ2-5	CASSLVQGEETQYF
TRBV30	TRBJ1-5	CAWSEQGARQPQHF
TRBV7-2	TRBJ1-1	CASRKQASNTEAFF
TRBV6-1	TRBJ2-3	CASSSGTGSTDTQYF
TRBV6-5	TRBJ2-4	CASTGAGANIQYF
TRBV25-1	.	CASSDSASYEQYF
TRBV28	TRBJ2-3	CASSSQPSTDTQYF
TRBV2	TRBJ2-1	CASSEARENEQFF
TRBV18	TRBJ2-1	CASSRTAGGDLQSEQFF
TRBV6-5	TRBJ1-4	CASSYSLSGGKLFF
TRBV4-1	TRBJ1-6	CASSQGGTSIPLHF
TRBV7-2	TRBJ1-2	CASSPDSIYGYTF
TRBV11-3	TRBJ2-2	CASSLGIQGVSRELFF
TRBV30	TRBJ1-2	CASPRQTGDYGYTF
TRBV7-7	TRBJ2-5	CASSKWGQETQYF
TRBV4-1	TRBJ2-1	CASSQHELTNEQFF
TRBV5-1	TRBJ2-2	CASSGTGGDTGELFF
TRBV5-1	TRBJ2-1	CASSLGSGGITMTQFF
TRBV9	TRBJ1-2	CASSSGQVYGYTF
TRBV6-6	TRBJ1-6	CASRGRGSNSPLHF
TRBV5-1	TRBJ1-1	CASSFEGRNTEAFF
TRBV30	TRBJ2-1	CAWSVWRTSGGGPTAEQFF
TRBV7-3	TRBJ2-2	CASTRQTGASNTGELFF
TRBV10-1	TRBJ1-5	CASSEPPKRAQHF
TRBV19	TRBJ2-3	CASSVLADTQYF